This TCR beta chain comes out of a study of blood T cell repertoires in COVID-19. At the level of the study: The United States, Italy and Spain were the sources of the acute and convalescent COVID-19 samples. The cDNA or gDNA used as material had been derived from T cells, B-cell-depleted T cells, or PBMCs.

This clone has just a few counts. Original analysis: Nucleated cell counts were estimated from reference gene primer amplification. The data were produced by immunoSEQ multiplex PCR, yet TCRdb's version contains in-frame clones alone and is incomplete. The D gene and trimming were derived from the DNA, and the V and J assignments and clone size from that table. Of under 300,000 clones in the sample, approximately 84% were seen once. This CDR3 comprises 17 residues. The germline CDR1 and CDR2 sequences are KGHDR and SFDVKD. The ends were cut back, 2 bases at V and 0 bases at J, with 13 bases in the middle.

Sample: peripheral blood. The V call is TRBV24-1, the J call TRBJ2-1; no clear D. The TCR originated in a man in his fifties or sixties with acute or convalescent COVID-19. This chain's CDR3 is CATSDSLRVSSYNEQFF. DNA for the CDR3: TGTGCCACCAGTGATTCCCTTCGGGTTAGCTCCTACAATGAGCAGTTCTTC.